A selection of T cell receptor beta chains follows, all from one sample in a study of blood T cell repertoires in COVID-19. Assay: immunoSEQ multiplex PCR; the TCRdb copy retains only in-frame clones and omits some. This table has over 70,000 clones, roughly 80% appearing once. The sample consisted of peripheral blood. These receptors came from a man in his sixties or seventies with COVID-19, enrolled during active disease. Each CDR3 is given with its conserved first and last residue. The D gene is left open where the match is weak. The size of a clone is reported for some rows only, either as once, few or many, or as a class for expanded clones.

.	TRBD2	TRBV2	TRBJ2-3	CASRPTSGRGGTQYF	TGTGCCAGCAGACCAACTAGCGGGAGGGGGGGTACGCAGTATTTT
.	TRBD1	TRBV28	TRBJ1-1	CASSPGQGLITEAFF	TGTGCCAGCAGCCCCGGACAGGGGTTAATCACTGAAGCTTTCTTT
.	.	TRBV7-9	TRBJ1-1	CASSFGGLGTEAFF	TGTGCCAGCAGCTTCGGGGGGTTGGGCACTGAAGCTTTCTTT
.	TRBD2	TRBV9	TRBJ2-5	CASSTGTSGGDQETQYF	TGTGCCAGCAGCACCGGGACTAGCGGGGGGGACCAAGAGACCCAGTACTTC
.	TRBD2	TRBV20-1	TRBJ2-7	CSASRAGTTYEQYF	TGCAGTGCTAGTAGGGCAGGGACTACCTACGAGCAGTACTTC
.	TRBD1	TRBV5-8	TRBJ1-1	CASSSQGYRGTEAFF	TGTGCCAGCAGCTCACAGGGGTACCGAGGGACTGAAGCTTTCTTT
.	TRBD2	TRBV28	TRBJ2-2	CASKVSGRRRELFF	TGTGCCAGCAAGGTCAGCGGGAGGAGGCGGGAGCTGTTTTTT
.	.	TRBV29-1	TRBJ1-2	CSVGRSAGSYTF	TGCAGCGTTGGACGCTCGGCGGGTTCCTACACCTTC
.	TRBD1	TRBV19	TRBJ1-1	CASSIGPGQGMNTEAFF	TGTGCCAGTAGTATAGGTCCGGGACAGGGGATGAACACTGAAGCTTTCTTT
.	.	TRBV18	TRBJ1-1	CASSPGNLAFF	TGTGCCAGCTCCCCCGGGAACTTGGCTTTCTTT
.	.	TRBV14	TRBJ1-2	CASSQGQGANYGYTF	TGTGCCAGCAGCCAAGGGCAGGGTGCTAACTATGGCTACACCTTC
.	TRBD1	TRBV27	TRBJ2-7	CASSRPRQGPYYEQYF	TGTGCCAGCAGCCGCCCTAGACAGGGACCCTACTACGAGCAGTACTTC
.	.	TRBV13	TRBJ1-6	CASSPLSLNSPLHF	TGTGCCAGCAGCCCTTTGAGTCTTAATTCACCCCTCCACTTT
.	TRBD2	TRBV7-2	TRBJ2-7	CASSRDPGLAVTDEQYF	TGTGCCAGCAGCCGTGACCCCGGACTAGCGGTTACCGACGAGCAGTACTTC
.	.	TRBV5-4	TRBJ1-2	CASSPRSTGAYGYTF	TGTGCCAGCAGCCCGAGGTCGACAGGTGCCTATGGCTACACCTTC
.	.	TRBV24-1	TRBJ1-1	CATSDPQNTEAFF	TGTGCCACCAGTGATCCCCAGAACACTGAAGCTTTCTTT
once	TRBD1	TRBV20-1	TRBJ1-5	CSASGQGVQPQHF	TGCAGTGCTAGTGGACAGGGGGTTCAGCCCCAGCATTTT
once	.	TRBV29-1	TRBJ2-3	CSVEQAGDTQYF	TGCAGCGTTGAACAAGCAGGGGATACGCAGTATTTT
.	TRBD1	TRBV13	TRBJ2-7	CASSSTGTGERYEQYF	TGTGCCAGCAGTTCCACCGGGACAGGGGAACGATACGAGCAGTACTTC
.	TRBD1	TRBV19	TRBJ1-5	CATREGTGNQPQHF	TGTGCCACTCGGGAGGGGACAGGGAATCAGCCCCAGCATTTT
.	.	TRBV5-5	TRBJ1-2	CASSRPGQANYGYTF	TGTGCCAGCAGCAGGCCAGGACAAGCCAACTATGGCTACACCTTC
.	TRBD1	TRBV15	TRBJ1-2	CATSARDRGVNGYTF	TGTGCCACCAGCGCCCGGGACAGGGGAGTGAATGGCTACACCTTC
.	.	TRBV12-3/TRBV12-4	TRBJ1-2	CASSERGDYGYTF	TGTGCCAGCAGTGAACGGGGGGACTATGGCTACACCTTC
.	TRBD2	TRBV6-2/TRBV6-3	TRBJ2-2	CASSAGDTGELFF	TGTGCCAGCAGTGCGGGGGACACCGGGGAGCTGTTTTTT
.	.	TRBV5-5	TRBJ1-4	CASSSFDLGKLFF	TGTGCCAGCAGCTCTTTTGACTTAGGAAAACTGTTTTTT
.	.	TRBV7-9	TRBJ1-1	CASSLGWAPTEAFF	TGTGCCAGCAGCTTAGGGTGGGCGCCCACTGAAGCTTTCTTT
.	.	TRBV30	TRBJ2-5	CAWSQGRSGQETQYF	TGTGCCTGGAGCCAGGGGAGATCAGGCCAAGAGACCCAGTACTTC
.	TRBD2	TRBV11-2	TRBJ2-5	CASSSGLAGPAQYF	TGTGCCAGCAGCTCGGGACTAGCGGGACCCGCCCAGTACTTC
.	TRBD2	TRBV6-5	TRBJ2-2	CASSSGGAAGELFF	TGTGCCAGCAGTAGCGGGGGGGCCGCCGGGGAGCTGTTTTTT
.	.	TRBV12-5	TRBJ1-5	CASGRGDYQPQHF	TGTGCTAGTGGCCGGGGGGACTATCAGCCCCAGCATTTT
.	.	TRBV7-9	TRBJ2-1	CASSSESASSYNEQFF	TGTGCCAGCAGCTCGGAGAGCGCAAGCTCCTACAATGAGCAGTTCTTC
.	.	TRBV19	TRBJ1-6	CASSIDGGYNSPLHF	TGTGCCAGTAGTATAGACGGTGGTTATAATTCACCCCTCCACTTT
.	.	TRBV1	TRBJ2-4	CTSMGGENIQYF	TGCACCAGCATGGGCGGGGAAAACATTCAGTACTTC
.	.	TRBV6-5	TRBJ2-7	CASSYSKGAPYEQYF	TGTGCCAGCAGTTACTCGAAGGGAGCCCCCTACGAGCAGTACTTC
.	.	TRBV7-3	TRBJ2-2	CASSLSDSPNGELFF	TGTGCCAGCAGCTTATCGGACAGTCCAAACGGGGAGCTGTTTTTT
.	TRBD1	TRBV28	TRBJ1-2	CASSSPGQVYGYTF	TGTGCCAGCAGTTCCCCCGGACAGGTTTATGGCTACACCTTC
.	.	TRBV7-2	TRBJ1-5	CASSAYGDQPQHF	TGTGCCAGCAGCGCTTACGGAGATCAGCCCCAGCATTTT
.	.	TRBV7-6	TRBJ2-4	CASSPGRGGGSKNIQYF	TGTGCCAGCAGCCCCGGAAGAGGGGGGGGGTCCAAAAACATTCAGTACTTC
.	TRBD1	TRBV6-6	TRBJ1-4	CASSLTGGGEKLFF	TGTGCCAGCAGTTTGACAGGGGGAGGAGAAAAACTGTTTTTT
.	.	TRBV19	TRBJ1-1	CASSYAGLNTEAFF	TGTGCCAGTAGTTACGCAGGGCTGAACACTGAAGCTTTCTTT
.	TRBD1	TRBV11-3	TRBJ1-1	CASSLESRTGENTEAFF	TGTGCCAGCAGCTTAGAAAGCCGGACAGGGGAAAACACTGAAGCTTTCTTT
.	TRBD2	TRBV6-5	TRBJ2-5	CASSYTSGGSFPQYF	TGTGCCAGCAGTTACACTAGCGGGGGCAGTTTTCCCCAGTACTTC
once	TRBD2	TRBV7-2	TRBJ2-3	CASSSGGGDTQYF	TGTGCCAGCAGCTCCGGCGGGGGAGATACGCAGTATTTT
.	TRBD1	TRBV5-1	TRBJ2-1	CASTPGQTYNEQFF	TGCGCCAGTACTCCGGGACAGACGTACAATGAGCAGTTCTTC